The T cell receptor (beta chain) described here comes from a study of CD8 T cells in Susac syndrome. As to this clonotype: Its target is not known.

Reverse transcription of roughly 0.45 to 1 ug RNA used random hexamers. Amplification of TCR beta CDR3 by immunoSEQ multiplex PCR spanned 54 Vbeta and 13 Jbeta. MiXCR was run by TCRdb on the immunoSEQ multiplex PCR reads, yielding one entry per CDR3 protein. The sample lists hundreds of thousands of distinct CDR3 sequences, just under 95% occurring once. Study conclusions and caveats: The study's TCR sequencing and HLA analysis covered a relatively small number of individuals, and the study acknowledged this.

This CDR3 comprises 16 residues. Germline-derived CDR1 and CDR2 are SGHDT and YYEEEE. V lost 2 bases and J 0 bases, leaving 15 bases between the germline ends. It was treatment-naive patients with stable or active relapsing-remitting disease who made up the multiple sclerosis controls. TEMRA cells underwent FACS enrichment and CD8+ and CD4+ T cells underwent negative isolation. Material for sequencing was CD4+ T cells from PBMCs. This sequence joins TRBV5-6 and TRBJ2-7; weak D call: TRBD1 (5 bases). The sequence came from a human donor with multiple sclerosis. CDR3 region: CASSLVYRQSSYEQYF. The CDR3 DNA sequence: TGTGCCAGCAGCTTAGTCTACAGGCAAAGCTCCTACGAGCAGTACTTC.